One sample yielded the 5 T cell receptor beta chains listed below, sequenced in a study of glioma-infiltrating T cells after dendritic cell vaccination. Profiled with immunoSEQ multiplex PCR; TCRdb holds only in-frame clones, not every one. Counted here are over 70,000 clones, roughly 87% occurring once; the ten biggest clones make up 2.1%. The sequences come from blood, collected before dendritic cell vaccination. The receptors come from a human donor with glioblastoma.

The chain is built from TRBV7-9 and TRBJ1-4, with D perhaps matching TRBD1 (6 bases). Germline V CDR1 and CDR2: SEHNR, FQNEAQ (reference sequence). V lost 3 bases and J 5 bases, leaving 13 bases between the germline ends. The CDR3 sequence is 15 residues long. Here the CDR3 reads CASSFTTGTNEKLFF. In DNA, the CDR3 is TGTGCCAGCAGCTTCACGACAGGAACCAATGAAAAACTGTTTTTT.

The rearrangement uses TRBV11-2 and TRBJ2-3; D may be TRBD2 (6 bases). Per germline, CDR1 SGHAT and CDR2 FQNNGV. The CDR3 covers 13 residues. Trimming took off 2 bases at V and 4 bases at J, with 7 bases between the two ends. CDR3: CASSLWGADTQYF. The CDR3 DNA sequence: TGTGCCAGCAGCTTATGGGGGGCAGATACGCAGTATTTT.

The chain joins TRBV6-5 to TRBJ1-1; D remains ambiguous. V dropped 2 bases and J dropped 1 base, with 11 bases sitting between them. Per the germline V gene, CDR1 is MNHEY and CDR2 is SVGAGI. The CDR3 is 15 amino acids. CDR3 region: CASSYHITANTEAFF. In DNA, the CDR3 is TGTGCCAGCAGTTACCATATCACAGCGAACACTGAAGCTTTCTTT.

The genes are TRBV7-9 and TRBJ2-3; the match to TRBD2 covers 7 bases. This CDR3 spans 15 amino acids. V lost 8 bases to trimming and J lost 2 bases; unmatched junction nucleotides: 10. The V gene's germline CDR1 is SEHNR and CDR2 FQNEAQ (reference sequence). CDR3 region: CASARSLADTDTQYF. The CDR3 bases are TGTGCCAGCGCTCGTAGCCTAGCGGACACAGATACGCAGTATTTT.

The count of this clone is one. The chain employs TRBV7-9 and TRBJ2-7; 8 bases match TRBD1. Losses at the gene ends were 5 bases for V and 0 bases for J; bases not matched to a gene: 6. This CDR3 spans 15 amino acids. Germline V gene lookup returns CDR1 SEHNR and CDR2 FQNEAQ (reference sequence). For the CDR3, the DNA is TGTGCCAGCAGCCCCCAGGGGGCGAACTCCTACGAGCAGTACGTC. Amino acids: CASSPQGANSYEQYV.